These T cell receptor beta chains were read from a single sample in a study of blood T cell dynamics during melanoma immunotherapy. The table came from immunoSEQ multiplex PCR; TCRdb's copy has only in-frame clones and leaves some out. The sample holds fewer than 85 clones. The sample was cell-free DNA from blood, taken from a patient treated with checkpoint blockade. The receptor set was obtained from a human donor with melanoma. Each CDR3 is given without its conserved first and last residue. D genes are given only for firm matches.

v_gene	j_gene	d_gene	CDR3aa
TRBV7-8	TRBJ2-6	-	ASSKLNYPQSRANVLT
TRBV11-2	TRBJ2-6	-	ASSRGLKQQSRANVLT
TRBV4-1	TRBJ2-1	TRBD2	ATRTSGGSNEQF
TRBV11-2	TRBJ2-1	-	ASSDGGDEQF
TRBV12-5	TRBJ1-5	-	ASEGGGNQPQH
TRBV27	TRBJ2-7	-	ASSLGGYEQY
TRBV7-9	TRBJ1-4	-	ASSPEDRTNEKLF
TRBV6-5	TRBJ2-3	-	ASSYVSLGGTDTQY
TRBV27	TRBJ2-1	TRBD1	ASSLFRGSSYNEQF
TRBV30	TRBJ1-3	-	AWNGPSGNTIY
TRBV13	TRBJ2-7	-	ASSLHGRSGLEQY
TRBV7-3	TRBJ2-3	TRBD2	ASSLGLLADTQY
TRBV6-5	TRBJ1-1	TRBD1	ASSIQGAQLAEAF
TRBV4-1	TRBJ2-7	-	ASSFASGTYYEQY
TRBV7-3	TRBJ2-2	-	ASSPNRDHGELF
TRBV7-2	TRBJ2-5	-	ASSLGRQTQY